The 18 T cell receptor beta chains below come from one sample, sequenced in a study of blood T cell repertoires in COVID-19. Clones were read by immunoSEQ multiplex PCR, and TCRdb kept only the in-frame ones, dropping some. The table has 100,000 or so clones, 80% to 95% seen once. Sequencing was performed on peripheral blood. All receptors come from a woman in her sixties with active COVID-19.

The chain combines TRBV2 with TRBJ2-7, with 10 bases aligning to TRBD1. J gave up 2 bases and V 7 bases, and 5 bases lay outside the gene matches. Germline values: CDR1 SNHLY, CDR2 FYNNEI. The CDR3 has 14 residues. Written as DNA, the CDR3 is TGTGCCAGCAAGCGGGACAGGGGAGCCTACGAGCAGTACTTC. Translated: CASKRDRGAYEQYF.

The rearrangement links TRBV25-1 to TRBJ2-7; D is possibly TRBD2 (5 bases). V was shortened by 4 bases and J by 2 bases, with 6 bases between the two germline ends. Germline CDR1 MGHDK, CDR2 SYGVNS. CDR3 length: 12 residues. The CDR3 loop is CASSGGAYEQYF. The CDR3 DNA follows: TGTGCCAGCAGTGGGGGAGCCTACGAGCAGTACTTC.

The V and J genes are TRBV30 and TRBJ2-7; TRBD2 matches 14 bases. With 3 bases clipped from V and 3 bases from J, the junction kept 7 bases outside the gene matches. Per germline, CDR1 GTSNPN and CDR2 SVGIG (reference sequence). This CDR3 comprises 16 residues. CDR3 loop: CAWRAGLAGEFYEQYF. The DNA for the CDR3 is TGTGCCTGGAGGGCGGGACTAGCGGGAGAGTTCTACGAGCAGTACTTC.

V is TRBV5-1 and J is TRBJ2-5; 7 bases line up with TRBD2. Per the germline V gene, CDR1 is SGHRS and CDR2 is YFSETQ. The CDR3 runs 15 residues. The V gene end was trimmed by 0 bases and the J gene end by 5 bases; junction bases not matched to a gene: 7. The CDR3 loop reads CASSLGEGIAETQYF. In DNA, the CDR3 is TGCGCCAGCAGCTTGGGGGAGGGGATTGCGGAGACCCAGTACTTC.

The chain couples TRBV7-2 to TRBJ2-1; 13 bases are shared with TRBD2. The CDR3 consists of 16 residues. V lost 4 bases, J lost 4 bases, and 4 bases stayed unmatched. Germline V gene data show CDR1 as SGHTA and CDR2 as FQGNSA. This CDR3 is CASSYPTSGRYNEQFF. The DNA for the CDR3 is TGTGCCAGCAGCTACCCGACTAGCGGGAGGTACAATGAGCAGTTCTTC.

The table lists this clone with a count of one. The V call is TRBV24-1, the J call TRBJ2-3, with 14 bases lining up with TRBD2. Germline-derived CDR1 and CDR2 are KGHDR and SFDVKD. The V segment lost 4 bases and the J segment 3 bases; nucleotides outside the gene matches: 8. This CDR3 comprises 18 residues. In nucleotides, the CDR3 is TGTGCCACCAGTGACGCGAGACTAGCGGGGGGGGGTACAGATACGCAGTATTTT. Amino acid sequence: CATSDARLAGGGTDTQYF.

V usage is TRBV6-2 or TRBV6-3 and J usage is TRBJ2-4; maybe TRBD1 (5 bases). The CDR3 spans 17 residues. Per germline, CDR1 MNHEY and CDR2 SVGEGT. Trimming took off 5 bases at V and 0 bases at J, with 17 bases between the two ends. Here the CDR3 DNA reads TGTGCCAGCAGTCCCCCTATAAACAGGCTAGCCAAAAACATTCAGTACTTC. It is translated as CASSPPINRLAKNIQYF.

The chain links TRBV28 to TRBJ2-6; tentative D call: TRBD1 (7 bases). The CDR3 has 18 amino acids. The ends were cut back, 1 base at V and 0 bases at J, with 13 bases in the middle. Germline CDR1 and CDR2: MDHEN and SYDVKM. The CDR3 DNA follows: TGTGCCAGCAGTTTATTCGCCAGGGGGGCCTCTGGGGCCAACGTCCTGACTTTC. Its translation is CASSLFARGASGANVLTF.

This sequence joins TRBV3-1 (or the pseudogene TRBV3-2) and TRBJ1-4, with D hard to call. This CDR3 is 14 amino acids long. Trimming took off 9 bases at V and 8 bases at J, with 19 bases between the two ends. The germline V gene encodes CDR1 LGHDT and CDR2 YNNKEL (reference sequence). CDR3 nucleotide sequence: TGTGCCAGTAGATCCGGACTCGCACCGGAAAAACTGTTTTTT. Translating it yields CASRSGLAPEKLFF.

The chain has TRBV6-2 or TRBV6-3 and TRBJ2-2, with 9 bases identical to TRBD2. The CDR3 runs 14 residues. The V and J ends lost 5 bases and 4 bases, in that order; junction bases with no gene match: 2. The germline gives CDR1 MNHEY, CDR2 SVGEGT. The CDR3 sequence is CASSLSGSTGELFF. The CDR3, as DNA: TGTGCCAGCAGTCTTAGCGGGAGCACCGGGGAGCTGTTTTTT.

The chain links TRBV14 to TRBJ1-1; 9 nucleotides align to TRBD1. This CDR3 has 14 amino acids. Germline values: CDR1 SGHDN, CDR2 FVKESK. Losses at the gene ends were 3 bases for V and 11 bases for J; bases not matched to a gene: 10. The CDR3 DNA follows: TGTGCCAGCAGCCACTACCGGGACAGGGAGACTGCTTTCTTT. Translating gives CASSHYRDRETAFF.

CDR3 loop: CASRPGQGEPKTQYF. The CDR3 nucleotides read TGCGCCAGCAGACCCGGACAGGGAGAACCGAAGACCCAGTACTTC. The rearrangement uses TRBV4-1 and TRBJ2-5; 8 nucleotides match TRBD1. The germline gives CDR1 MGHRA, CDR2 YSYEKL. The CDR3 has 15 residues. J was trimmed by 6 bases and V by 6 bases; bases with no gene match: 12.

The chain carries TRBV5-5 and TRBJ1-3; 8 bases fit TRBD1. V was pared by 4 bases and J by 2 bases, with 5 bases of the junction left unmatched. The CDR3 runs to 15 residues. Germline V gene lookup returns CDR1 SGHKS and CDR2 YYEKEE (reference sequence). Written as DNA, the CDR3 is TGTGCCAGCAGCCCAGGGGGCATCCCTGGAAACACCATATATTTT. This translates into CASSPGGIPGNTIYF.

CDR3 sequence reads: CASSSGQGADEQYF. The CDR3 coding sequence is TGCGCCAGCAGCTCCGGACAGGGGGCTGACGAGCAGTACTTC. The chain uses TRBV5-1 and TRBJ2-7; 11 bases line up with TRBD1. The CDR3 length is 14 residues. Germline trimming cut 3 bases from V and 5 bases from J; bases unmatched to any gene: 4. The germline V gene encodes CDR1 SGHRS and CDR2 YFSETQ.

The chain joins TRBV30 to TRBJ1-2, with TRBD1 matching 7 bases. CDR1 is GTSNPN, CDR2 SVGIG, per germline (reference sequence). This CDR3 contains 15 residues. The ends lost 0 bases at V and 4 bases at J; junction bases unmatched: 8. Written as DNA, the CDR3 is TGTGCCTGGAGTGTAGGGGCCGCAGGGGGCTATGGCTACACCTTC. Amino acids: CAWSVGAAGGYGYTF.

The genes are TRBV6-2 or TRBV6-3 and TRBJ2-2, with 8 bases fitting TRBD1. From germline, CDR1 is MNHEY and CDR2 SVGEGT. CDR3 length: 15 amino acids. Trimming took 5 bases from V and 0 from J; bases not matched to a gene: 2. CDR3 sequence (DNA): TGTGCCAGCAGTCAGGGGGCGGCGAACACCGGGGAGCTGTTTTTT. Translation: CASSQGAANTGELFF.

The chain joins TRBV19 to TRBJ2-6, with D unclear. The V and J ends lost 7 bases and 0 bases respectively, with 4 bases between them. Germline lookup yields CDR1 LNHDA and CDR2 SQIVND (reference sequence). This CDR3 spans 13 amino acids. The CDR3 here is CASTYSGANVLTF. The CDR3 DNA is TGTGCCAGTACCTACTCTGGGGCCAACGTCCTGACTTTC.

The rearrangement uses TRBV7-3 and TRBJ2-1; D not certain. There are 14 residues in the CDR3. Germline assignment: CDR1 SGHTA and CDR2 FQGTGA. Trimming removed 5 bases from V and 5 bases from J, with 13 bases in between. CDR3 region: CASSPRSSNNEQFF. Here the CDR3 DNA reads TGTGCCAGCAGCCCTAGGTCGTCCAACAATGAGCAGTTCTTC.